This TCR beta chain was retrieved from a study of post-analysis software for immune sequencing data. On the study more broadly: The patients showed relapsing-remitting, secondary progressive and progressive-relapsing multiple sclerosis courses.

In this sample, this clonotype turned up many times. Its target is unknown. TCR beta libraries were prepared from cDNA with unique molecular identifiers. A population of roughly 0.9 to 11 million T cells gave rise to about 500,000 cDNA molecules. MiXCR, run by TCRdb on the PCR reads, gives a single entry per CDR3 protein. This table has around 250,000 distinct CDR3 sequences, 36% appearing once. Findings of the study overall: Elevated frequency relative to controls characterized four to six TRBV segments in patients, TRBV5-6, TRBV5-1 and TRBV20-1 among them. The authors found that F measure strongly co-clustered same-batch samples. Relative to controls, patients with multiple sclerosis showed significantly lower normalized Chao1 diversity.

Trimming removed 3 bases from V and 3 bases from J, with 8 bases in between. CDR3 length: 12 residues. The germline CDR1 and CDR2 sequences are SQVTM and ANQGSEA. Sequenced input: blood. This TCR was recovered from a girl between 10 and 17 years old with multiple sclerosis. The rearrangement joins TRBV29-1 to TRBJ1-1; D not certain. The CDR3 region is CSVESAYTEAFF. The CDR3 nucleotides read TGCAGCGTTGAGAGTGCTTACACTGAAGCTTTCTTT. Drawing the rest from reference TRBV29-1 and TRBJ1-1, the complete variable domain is SAVISQKPSRDICQRGTSLTIQCQVDSQVTMMFWYRQQPGQSLTLIATANQGSEATYESGFVIDKFPISRPNLTFSTLTVSNMSPEDSSIYLCSVESAYTEAFFGQGTRLTVV.